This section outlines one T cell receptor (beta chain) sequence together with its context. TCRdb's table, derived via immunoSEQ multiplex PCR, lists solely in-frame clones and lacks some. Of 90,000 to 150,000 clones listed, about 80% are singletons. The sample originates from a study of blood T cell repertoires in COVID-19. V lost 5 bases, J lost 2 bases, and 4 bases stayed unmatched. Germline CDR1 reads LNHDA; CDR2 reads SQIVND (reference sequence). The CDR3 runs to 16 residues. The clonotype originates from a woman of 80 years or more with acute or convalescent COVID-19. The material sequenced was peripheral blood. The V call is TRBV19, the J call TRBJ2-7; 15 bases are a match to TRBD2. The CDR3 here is CASSVGLAGGPYEQYF. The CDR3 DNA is TGTGCCAGTAGTGTCGGACTAGCGGGGGGGCCCTACGAGCAGTACTTC.